The 3 T cell receptor beta chains below come from one sample, sequenced in a study of Ad26.COV2.S vaccination and SARS-CoV-2 variants. Treatment defined: some 19 received Ad26.COV2.S at low or high dose, single or two shots; 5 received placebo; per-sample allocation not given. Repertoires come from day 63 after the first vaccine or placebo injection. Using immunoSEQ multiplex PCR, the repertoire was profiled, and TCRdb retains in-frame clones only, with some absent. This sample carries about 320,000 clones, about 82% of them seen once, and the ten largest clones take 1.5% to 2.5%. The sequencing here drew on peripheral blood, taken in a trial of Ad26.COV2.S vaccine versus placebo. These receptors all come from a person between 18 and 60 years old who received the Ad26.COV2.S COVID-19 vaccine or a placebo.

The chain recombines TRBV24-1 with TRBJ1-1; 8 bases are a match to TRBD1. Losses at the gene ends were 1 base for V and 3 bases for J; bases not matched to a gene: 9. Germline CDR1 and CDR2: KGHDR and SFDVKD. CDR3 size: 17 residues. In DNA, the CDR3 is TGTGCCACCAGTGATTTAACGGACAGGGTCGACGACACTGAAGCTTTCTTT. It yields the protein CATSDLTDRVDDTEAFF.

This clone was observed a handful of times. V is TRBV7-2 and J is TRBJ2-2; D gene unclear. The length of the CDR3 is 14 residues. The V end lost 2 bases, the J end lost 6 bases, and 10 bases lay between the germline ends. Germline CDR1 SGHTA, CDR2 FQGNSA. The CDR3: CASSLHSLSGELFF. DNA of the CDR3: TGTGCCAGCAGCTTACATAGTCTATCCGGGGAGCTGTTTTTT.

This sequence joins TRBV3-1 (or the pseudogene TRBV3-2) and TRBJ2-4; 7 bases agree with TRBD2. There are 15 residues in the CDR3. The junction had 7 bases not matched to a gene; V was cut back by 5 bases and J by 3 bases. From germline, CDR1 is LGHDT and CDR2 YNNKEL (reference sequence). The CDR3 region has the DNA TGTGCCAGCAGCTTTAACGGACTAGTCAAAAACATTCAGTACTTC. This encodes CASSFNGLVKNIQYF.